Sequencing of this T cell receptor (beta chain) was carried out in a study of blood T cell repertoires in COVID-19. Resolution of symptoms, clearance, or two negative PCRs was present in recovered Cohort 3 donors. Between the trimmed V and J ends, which lost 3 bases and 1 base, there was a span of 14 bases. CDR1 is SGHRS and CDR2 is YFSETQ in the germline V gene. The CDR3 extends over 17 amino acids. Generated by immunoSEQ multiplex PCR, the TCRdb table keeps only in-frame clones and is missing some. The table has 450,000 to 600,000 clones, roughly 87% seen once. The TCR comes from a woman younger than 35 who had recovered from COVID-19. V is TRBV5-1 and J is TRBJ2-6, with D possibly matching TRBD1 (5 bases). The specimen sequenced was PBMCs or T cells enriched from blood (not recorded which). In DNA, the CDR3 is TGCGCCAGCAGCTCGCGAATTGACAGTTCTGGGGCCAACGTCCTGACTTTC. This codes for CASSSRIDSSGANVLTF.